The 29 T cell receptor beta chains given below trace back to one sample, sequenced in a study of Ad26.COV2.S vaccination and SARS-CoV-2 variants (dated by TCRdb to the early 2020s). In light of the paper, this sample's treatment or condition label describes: 19 received Ad26.COV2.S at low or high dose, single or two shots; about 5 received placebo; per-sample allocation not given. Repertoires of vaccine and placebo recipients were sequenced from samples collected on day 63 after the first injection. The library was obtained by the immunoSEQ multiplex PCR assay. This immuneACCESS table, as held by TCRdb, lists in-frame sequences with V and J called but not all clones. Of the missing ones, under half trace to an unresolved V gene in checked studies; the others have no known cause. The sample has over 400,000 clones on record, roughly nine tenths of them singletons. The ten top clones hold around 2.5% of the sample.

The sequences come from peripheral blood, collected in a trial of Ad26.COV2.S vaccine versus placebo. All receptors derive from a person aged 18-60 years who received the Ad26.COV2.S COVID-19 vaccine or a placebo.

This chain uses TRBV4-2 with TRBJ1-1, with 7 bases matching TRBD1. V gave up 4 bases and J gave up 0 bases; unmatched junction bases: 5. CDR1 and CDR2 (germline): LGHNA, YNFKEQ. This CDR3 spans 15 amino acids. This chain's CDR3 is CASSLPDRVNTEAFF. The CDR3 region has the DNA TGTGCCAGCAGCCTGCCCGACAGGGTGAACACTGAAGCTTTCTTT.

The rearrangement links TRBV2 to TRBJ1-5, with 8 positions matching TRBD1. This CDR3 has 12 amino acids. From germline, CDR1 is SNHLY and CDR2 FYNNEI. V lost 6 bases to trimming and J lost 6 bases; unmatched junction nucleotides: 1. CDR3 bases: TGTGCCAGCAGGGACAGGGCTCAGCCCCAGCATTTT. It codes for CASRDRAQPQHF.

The chain links TRBV7-2 to TRBJ1-5, with D uncertain. V was cut by 1 base and J by 7 bases, with 8 bases left in between. CDR1 is SGHTA, CDR2 FQGNSA, per germline. This CDR3 contains 13 residues. CDR3 residues: CASSLGSTQPQHF. DNA for the CDR3: TGTGCCAGCAGCTTAGGGAGCACCCAGCCCCAGCATTTT.

The V call is TRBV24-1, the J call TRBJ2-2, with 8 bases lining up with TRBD1. CDR3 size: 16 residues. V trimming: 2 bases; J trimming: 1 base; junction bases outside the gene matches: 2. Per germline, CDR1 KGHDR and CDR2 SFDVKD. The CDR3 DNA reads TGTGCCACCAGTGATTCCGACAGGGGGAACACCGGGGAGCTGTTTTTT. It codes for CATSDSDRGNTGELFF.

The chain combines TRBV10-3 with TRBJ2-6, with 9 nucleotides matching TRBD1. Unmatched junction bases numbered 8, after V lost 3 bases and J lost 2 bases. The germline V gene has CDR1 ENHRY and CDR2 SYGVKD. There are 18 residues in the CDR3. CDR3: CAISDRDRVLTGANVLTF. The CDR3 coding sequence is TGTGCCATCAGTGACCGGGACAGGGTTCTTACTGGGGCCAACGTCCTGACTTTC.

This sequence joins TRBV20-1 and TRBJ2-1; no firm D call. Germline-derived CDR1 and CDR2 are DFQATT and SNEGSKA (reference sequence). CDR3 length: 11 amino acids. The V end was cut by 3 bases, the J end by 10 bases, with 10 bases between. In DNA, the CDR3 is TGCAGTGCTAGTACCCCGTTAGAGCAGTTCTTC. Protein: CSASTPLEQFF.

This chain links TRBV5-1 with TRBJ2-1, with 12 bases aligning to TRBD2. Germline CDR1 SGHRS, CDR2 YFSETQ. This CDR3 has 17 residues. Losses at the gene ends were 4 bases for V and 2 bases for J; bases not matched to a gene: 7. The CDR3 reads CASSTGLAGWAYNEQFF. The CDR3 DNA reads as TGCGCCAGCAGCACCGGACTAGCGGGGTGGGCCTACAATGAGCAGTTCTTC.

This clone was observed once. The chain recombines TRBV7-9 with TRBJ1-2; D uncertain. Germline-derived CDR1 and CDR2 are SEHNR and FQNEAQ (reference sequence). V lost 5 bases, J lost 4 bases, and 14 bases lay in between. This CDR3 is built from 14 residues. DNA of the CDR3: TGTGCCAGCAGCCCCGGTGCCGGCAGCTATGGCTACACCTTC. This gives the protein CASSPGAGSYGYTF.

This clone was detected a few times. V gene TRBV4-1 combines with J gene TRBJ1-6, with unresolved D. V lost 4 bases and J lost 8, with 15 bases in between. The germline V gene has CDR1 MGHRA and CDR2 YSYEKL. CDR3 length: 15 residues. The CDR3 DNA reads TGCGCCAGCAGCCTAGGCCGAACCTCGGATTCACCCCTCCACTTT. This codes for CASSLGRTSDSPLHF.

The chain links TRBV4-1 to TRBJ2-7; D is unclear. V was cut by 0 bases and J by 0 bases, with 12 bases left in between. CDR1 MGHRA and CDR2 YSYEKL come from the germline V gene. The CDR3 is 16 amino acids. CDR3 DNA sequence: TGCGCCAGCAGCCAAGATAGGGCAGGCCGCTCCTACGAGCAGTACTTC. This translates into CASSQDRAGRSYEQYF.

This chain links TRBV29-1 with TRBJ1-1; D gene ambiguous. From germline, CDR1 is SQVTM and CDR2 ANQGSEA. The CDR3 has 13 amino acids. Trimming shortened V by 7 bases and J by 0 bases, and 12 bases separated the two germline ends. The CDR3 DNA is TGCAGCGCGTGGAAGCCCTTGAACACTGAAGCTTTCTTT. Translating it yields CSAWKPLNTEAFF.

This CDR3 is CASTTLIGQPQHF. Written as DNA, the CDR3 is TGTGCCAGCACCACATTGATCGGTCAGCCCCAGCATTTT. This chain joins TRBV27 and TRBJ1-5; D uncertain. Trimming shortened V by 7 bases and J by 6 bases, and 13 bases separated the two germline ends. CDR1 and CDR2 from the germline V gene are MNHEY and SMNVEV (reference sequence). There are 13 residues in the CDR3.

The chain joins TRBV7-3 to TRBJ2-5, with D perhaps TRBD2 (6 bases). The V gene's germline CDR1 is SGHTA and CDR2 FQGTGA. The CDR3 covers 13 residues. Between the trimmed V and J ends, which lost 4 bases and 1 base, there was a span of 7 bases. The DNA of the CDR3 is TGTGCCAGCAGCTACGGGAGCCAAGAGACCCAGTACTTC. Its translation is CASSYGSQETQYF. The whole variable domain, remainder taken from reference TRBV7-3 and TRBJ2-5, is GAGVSQTPSNKVTEKGKYVELRCDPISGHTALYWYRQSLGQGPEFLIYFQGTGAADDSGLPNDRFFAVRPEGSVSTLKIQRTERGDSAVYLCASSYGSQETQYFGPGTRLLVL.

This sequence joins TRBV20-1 and TRBJ1-1; tentatively, D is TRBD1 (5 bases). CDR3 size: 11 residues. CDR1 is DFQATT, CDR2 SNEGSKA, per germline (reference sequence). Between the trimmed V and J ends, which lost 3 bases and 11 bases, there was a span of 13 bases. CDR3 sequence: CSASPGEGAFF. CDR3 bases: TGCAGTGCTAGCCCCGGGGAGGGGGCTTTCTTT.

The chain employs TRBV20-1 and TRBJ2-7, with 10 nucleotides matching TRBD1. With V trimmed by 3 bases and J by 3 bases, 8 bases remained unmatched. From germline, CDR1 is DFQATT and CDR2 SNEGSKA (reference sequence). This CDR3 contains 15 residues. The DNA of the CDR3 is TGCAGTGCTAGTGCATCGACAGGGGGCCACTACGAGCAGTACTTC. Translation gives CSASASTGGHYEQYF.

The chain has TRBV7-2 and TRBJ1-4, with 9 bases lining up with TRBD1. After removal of 1 base from V and 8 bases from J, the junction contained 5 bases not matched to a gene. CDR3 length: 15 residues. Germline V CDR1 and CDR2: SGHTA, FQGNSA. The CDR3 sequence: CASSLVWDRDEKLFF. The DNA for the CDR3 is TGTGCCAGCAGCTTAGTTTGGGACAGGGACGAAAAACTGTTTTTT.

This chain connects TRBV4-3 to TRBJ1-6; D possibly corresponds to TRBD1 (5 bases). This CDR3 comprises 17 residues. Germline CDR1 LGHNA, CDR2 YSLEER. V shed 0 bases and J shed 5 bases, with 14 bases lying between them. The CDR3 bases are TGCGCCAGCAGCCAAGAGGGGGACTGGTCCGATAATTCACCCCTCCACTTT. Translated, it gives CASSQEGDWSDNSPLHF.

This clone was seen only a few times. The rearrangement uses TRBV28 and TRBJ1-5; D is possibly TRBD1 (6 bases). Trimming shortened V by 3 bases and J by 0 bases, and 15 bases separated the two germline ends. This CDR3 contains 17 residues. Germline-derived CDR1 and CDR2 are MDHEN and SYDVKM. CDR3 in DNA: TGTGCCAGCAGTTTGAGGGGGGGGTGGAATAGCAATCAGCCCCAGCATTTT. Protein product: CASSLRGGWNSNQPQHF.

The chain uses TRBV4-2 and TRBJ2-3; no clear D gene. The CDR3 is made up of 13 amino acids. The ends were cut back, 1 base at V and 6 bases at J, with 8 bases in the middle. The germline V gene has CDR1 LGHNA and CDR2 YNFKEQ. The CDR3 spells CASSQGKMDTQYF. CDR3 bases: TGTGCCAGCAGCCAAGGTAAAATGGATACGCAGTATTTT.

The rearrangement uses TRBV3-1 (or the pseudogene TRBV3-2) and TRBJ1-1; 12 nucleotides match TRBD1. CDR1 LGHDT and CDR2 YNNKEL come from the germline V gene (reference sequence). The V and J ends lost 4 bases and 6 bases, in that order; junction bases with no gene match: 15. This CDR3 is built from 18 residues. CDR3 sequence: CASSPRDRGQLGDSEAFF. Written as DNA, the CDR3 is TGTGCCAGCAGCCCCCGGGACAGGGGGCAACTAGGTGATTCTGAAGCTTTCTTT.

The genes are TRBV28 and TRBJ1-5; D not resolved. V dropped 2 bases and J dropped 7 bases, with 15 bases sitting between them. This CDR3 region has 15 residues. Germline assignment: CDR1 MDHEN and CDR2 SYDVKM. As DNA, the CDR3 is TGTGCCAGCAGTTTAAAGGGATGGGCCAACCAGCCCCAGCATTTT. Translation: CASSLKGWANQPQHF. Full variable domain (rest looked up from reference TRBV28 and TRBJ1-5): DVKVTQSSRYLVKRTGEKVFLECVQDMDHENMFWYRQDPGLGLRLIYFSYDVKMKEKGDIPEGYSVSREKKERFSLILESASTNQTSMYLCASSLKGWANQPQHFGDGTRLSIL.

The CDR3 reads CASSPRLGGHNEQFF. The CDR3 nucleotides are TGTGCCAGCAGCCCCCGACTAGGAGGGCACAATGAGCAGTTCTTC. V gene TRBV9 combines with J gene TRBJ2-1; D might be TRBD2 (6 bases). CDR1 and CDR2 (germline): SGDLS, YYNGEE. Trimming stripped 4 bases from V and 5 bases from J, with 16 bases between. This CDR3 contains 15 residues.

The chain links TRBV7-2 to TRBJ1-1, with TRBD1 matching 10 bases. The ends lost 5 bases at V and 4 bases at J; junction bases unmatched: 4. Germline V gives CDR1 SGHTA, CDR2 FQGNSA. This CDR3 has 14 amino acids. The CDR3 sequence is CASSPRTGGTEAFF. The CDR3 DNA sequence: TGTGCCAGCAGCCCCCGGACAGGGGGCACTGAAGCTTTCTTT.

The CDR3 coding sequence is TGTGCCAGCACCATACAGGGGGCTGAAAGCACAGATACGCAGTATTTT. Protein product: CASTIQGAESTDTQYF. This rearrangement joins TRBV7-9 to TRBJ2-3; 9 positions agree with TRBD1. V trimming: 7 bases; J trimming: 0 bases; junction bases outside the gene matches: 8. Germline V gives CDR1 SEHNR, CDR2 FQNEAQ (reference sequence). This CDR3 is built from 16 residues.

In its sample, this clone was seen a few times. The chain combines TRBV30 with TRBJ1-6; D unclear. CDR3 length: 12 amino acids. V lost 1 base, J lost 8 bases, and 6 bases lay in between. CDR1 is GTSNPN and CDR2 is SVGIG in the germline V gene (reference sequence). The CDR3 DNA is TGTGCCTGGAGTGGCACAGATTCACCCCTCCACTTT. It yields the protein CAWSGTDSPLHF.

The chain couples TRBV11-2 to TRBJ1-1; weak D call: TRBD1 (6 bases). The CDR3 has 13 residues. The ends were cut back, 5 bases at V and 4 bases at J, with 11 bases in the middle. Germline V gives CDR1 SGHAT, CDR2 FQNNGV. As DNA, the CDR3 is TGTGCCAGCAGCACCTGGGACATCACTGAAGCTTTCTTT. Its protein product is CASSTWDITEAFF. Using reference TRBV11-2 and TRBJ1-1 for the parts outside the CDR3, the full variable domain is EAGVAQSPRYKIIEKRQSVAFWCNPISGHATLYWYQQILGQGPKLLIQFQNNGVVDDSQLPKDRFSAERLKGVDSTLKIQPAKLEDSAVYLCASSTWDITEAFFGQGTRLTVV.

The chain uses TRBV10-3 and TRBJ2-5; D is ambiguous. CDR3 length equals 13 residues. The germline CDR1 and CDR2 sequences are ENHRY and SYGVKD. Trimming stripped 4 bases from V and 3 bases from J, with 9 bases between. The CDR3 DNA reads TGTGCCATCAGTGGCCAGCCTGAAGAGACCCAGTACTTC. Amino acid sequence: CAISGQPEETQYF.

This clone was detected only a few times. The chain carries TRBV19 and TRBJ1-6; D is unclear. V gave up 3 bases and J gave up 6 bases, with 9 bases separating them. Germline CDR1 reads LNHDA; CDR2 reads SQIVND (reference sequence). This CDR3 spans 14 amino acids. As DNA, the CDR3 is TGTGCCAGTAGTATTACGGGAGCTAATTCACCCCTCCACTTT. Its protein product is CASSITGANSPLHF.

This clone was counted only a few times. The genes are TRBV5-1 and TRBJ2-5; D is possibly TRBD1 or TRBD2 (7 bases each). This CDR3 comprises 15 residues. Looked up from germline, CDR1 is SGHRS and CDR2 is YFSETQ. V was shortened by 0 bases and J by 5 bases, with 14 bases between the two germline ends. The CDR3 nucleotides are TGCGCCAGCAGCTTGGCCAACAGGGGAGGGGAGACCCAGTACTTC. Translated: CASSLANRGGETQYF.